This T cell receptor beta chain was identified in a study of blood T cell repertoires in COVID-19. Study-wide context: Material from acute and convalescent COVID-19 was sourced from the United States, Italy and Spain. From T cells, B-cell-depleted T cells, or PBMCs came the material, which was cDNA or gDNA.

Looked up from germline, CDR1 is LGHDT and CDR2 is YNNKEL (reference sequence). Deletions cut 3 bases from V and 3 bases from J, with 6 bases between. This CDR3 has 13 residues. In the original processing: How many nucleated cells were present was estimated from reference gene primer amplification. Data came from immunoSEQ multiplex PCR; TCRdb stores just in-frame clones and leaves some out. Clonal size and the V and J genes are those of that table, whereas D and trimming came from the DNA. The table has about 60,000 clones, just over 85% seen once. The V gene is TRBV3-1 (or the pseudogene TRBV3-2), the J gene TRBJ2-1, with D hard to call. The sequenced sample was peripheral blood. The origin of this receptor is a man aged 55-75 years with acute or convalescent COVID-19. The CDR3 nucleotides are TGTGCCAGCAGCCACAGAAACTACAATGAGCAGTTCTTC. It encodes CASSHRNYNEQFF.